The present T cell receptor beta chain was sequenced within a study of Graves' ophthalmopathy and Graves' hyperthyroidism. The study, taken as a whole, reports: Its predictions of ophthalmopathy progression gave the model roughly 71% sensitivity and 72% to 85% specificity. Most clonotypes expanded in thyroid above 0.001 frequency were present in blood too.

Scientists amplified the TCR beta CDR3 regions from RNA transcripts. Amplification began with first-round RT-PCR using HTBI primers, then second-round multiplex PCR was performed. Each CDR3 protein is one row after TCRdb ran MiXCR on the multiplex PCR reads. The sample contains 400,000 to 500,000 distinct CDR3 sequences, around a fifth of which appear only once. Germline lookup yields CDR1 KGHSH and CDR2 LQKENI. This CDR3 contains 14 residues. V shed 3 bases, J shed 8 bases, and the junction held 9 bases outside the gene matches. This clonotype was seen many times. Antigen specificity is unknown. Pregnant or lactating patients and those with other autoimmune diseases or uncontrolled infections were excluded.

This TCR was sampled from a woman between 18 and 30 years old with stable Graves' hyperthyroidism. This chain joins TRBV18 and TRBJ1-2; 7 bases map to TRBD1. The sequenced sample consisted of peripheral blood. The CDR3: CASSPPTGLRGYTF. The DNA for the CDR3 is TGTGCCAGCTCACCGCCGACAGGGCTTCGAGGCTACACCTTC.